These 12 T cell receptor beta chains were sequenced from one sample in a study of T cells in localized non-small cell lung cancer. This table comes from immunoSEQ multiplex PCR, and its TCRdb copy is limited to in-frame clones, with some not included. The data contain about 1,200 clones, 23% of them singletons. Sequencing was performed on normal lung tissue next to the tumor, taken before any cancer treatment. The receptors were gathered from a man aged 35 to 69 with stage I lung adenocarcinoma.

This clone was counted a few times. The chain couples TRBV30 to TRBJ2-3, with D perhaps TRBD1 (6 bases). This CDR3 region has 14 residues. Trimming shortened V by 0 bases and J by 4 bases, and 11 bases separated the two germline ends. Germline V gives CDR1 GTSNPN, CDR2 SVGIG (reference sequence). CDR3 residues: CAWSVPGVSDTQYF. The CDR3 nucleotides read TGTGCCTGGAGTGTACCAGGGGTGTCAGATACGCAGTATTTT. Using reference TRBV30 and TRBJ2-3 for the parts outside the CDR3, the full variable domain is SQTIHQWPATLVQPVGSPLSLECTVEGTSNPNLYWYRQAAGRGLQLLFYSVGIGQISSEVPQNLSASRPQDRQFILSSKKLLLSDSGFYLCAWSVPGVSDTQYFGPGTRLTVL.

J is TRBJ1-1 and V is TRBV6-7; D is unresolved. TRBV6-7 qualifies as an ORF whose function is uncertain. This CDR3 has 11 amino acids. Between the trimmed V and J ends, which lost 6 bases and 7 bases, there was a span of 9 bases. CDR3 coding DNA: TGTGCCAGCAGCGGCTCTTTTGAAGCTTTCTTT. This codes for CASSGSFEAFF.

Judged by abundance, this clone is medium-sized (0.01 to 0.1%). This chain connects TRBV11-3 to TRBJ1-3; D remains ambiguous. Deletions cut 5 bases from V and 0 bases from J, with 11 bases between. The length of the CDR3 is 15 residues. The germline gives CDR1 SGHNT, CDR2 YENEEA. The CDR3 DNA is TGTGCCAGCAGCGAGGAGCCTTCCTCTGGAAACACCATATATTTT. Translated, it gives CASSEEPSSGNTIYF.

The J gene is TRBJ2-6, the V gene TRBV1; whether TRBD1, the table's D call, matches the DNA was not checked. TRBV1 is a recognized pseudogene. The length of the CDR3 is 17 residues. The CDR3 bases are TGCGCCAGCAGCCCGACAGGGGGTTCGTTTGGGGCCAACGTCCTGACTTTC. It yields the protein CASSPTGGSFGANVLTF.

This clone was seen a few times. This CDR3 is CASIETGGEKLFF. Here the CDR3 DNA reads TGTGCCAGTATCGAGACAGGGGGGGAAAAACTGTTTTTT. V is TRBV19 and J is TRBJ1-4, with TRBD1 identical over 9 bases. This CDR3 has 13 amino acids. V trimming: 7 bases; J trimming: 8 bases; junction bases outside the gene matches: 5. Germline loops: CDR1 LNHDA, CDR2 SQIVND (reference sequence). The full variable domain, rest sourced from reference TRBV19 and TRBJ1-4, is DGGITQSPKYLFRKEGQNVTLSCEQNLNHDAMYWYRQDPGQGLRLIYYSQIVNDFQKGDIAEGYSVSREKKESFPLTVTSAQKNPTAFYLCASIETGGEKLFFGSGTQLSVL.

This clone was seen a few times. V is TRBV2 and J is TRBJ2-7; D gene ambiguous. CDR3 length: 14 amino acids. Looked up from germline, CDR1 is SNHLY and CDR2 is FYNNEI. Deletions cut 3 bases from V and 4 bases from J, with 13 bases between. The CDR3 DNA is TGTGCCAGCAGTGATGGCTTACGATATTACGAGCAGTACTTC. Its translation: CASSDGLRYYEQYF.

The rearrangement uses TRBV11-3 and TRBJ2-1, with D perhaps TRBD1 (7 bases). With 3 bases removed from V and 5 bases from J, the gap between germline ends came to 17 bases. The germline CDR1 and CDR2 sequences are SGHNT and YENEEA. This CDR3 region has 16 residues. The CDR3 here is CASSLWRGQRDNEQFF. The CDR3 DNA follows: TGTGCCAGCAGCTTGTGGCGGGGACAGAGAGACAATGAGCAGTTCTTC.

This clone was seen more than once but under ten times. The chain carries TRBV9 and TRBJ2-7, with 11 nucleotides matching TRBD2. The CDR3 is 15 residues long. Trimming took 4 bases from V and 0 from J; bases not matched to a gene: 3. Germline-derived CDR1 and CDR2 are SGDLS and YYNGEE. The CDR3 spells CASSLGLAASYEQYF. CDR3 sequence (DNA): TGTGCCAGCAGCCTGGGACTAGCGGCCTCCTACGAGCAGTACTTC.

The chain is built from TRBV10-2 and TRBJ2-4; possibly TRBD1 or TRBD2 for D (6 bases each). Germline V gene data show CDR1 as WSHSY and CDR2 as SAAADI. The V end was cut by 6 bases, the J end by 3 bases, with 15 bases between. This CDR3 is 15 amino acids long. DNA for the CDR3: TGCGCCAGCAGCCTCGGGGGCGCGGGCAAAAACATTCAGTACTTC. Translating it yields CASSLGGAGKNIQYF.

By sample fraction, this clone is hyperexpanded. The identical CDR3 is also encoded by other nucleotide sequences in the sample. The J gene is TRBJ1-1, the V gene TRBV6-8; a possible D gene is TRBD1 (5 bases). The germline gives CDR1 MNHGY, CDR2 SAAAGT. There are 15 residues in the CDR3. Trimming left V 2 bases short and J 3 bases short, with 13 bases between. CDR3 amino acids: CASSYSPGGDTEAFF. The DNA for the CDR3 is TGTGCCAGCAGTTACAGTCCGGGGGGGGACACTGAAGCTTTCTTT.

CDR3 sequence: CASSQDFGEQFF. The CDR3 DNA reads as TGCGCCAGCAGCCAAGATTTCGGTGAGCAGTTCTTC. The chain combines TRBV4-1 with TRBJ2-1; D is undetermined. The CDR3 contains 12 residues. Deletions cut 0 bases from V and 9 bases from J, with 6 bases between. Germline V CDR1 and CDR2: MGHRA, YSYEKL.

V and J are TRBV5-1 and TRBJ2-7; 12 bases fit TRBD1. Germline V gene sequence: CDR1 SGHRS, CDR2 YFSETQ. J gave up 5 bases and V 3 bases, and 6 bases lay outside the gene matches. The CDR3 has 15 residues. The CDR3 spells CASSSYGTGGDEQYF. CDR3 DNA sequence: TGCGCCAGCAGCTCGTATGGGACAGGGGGCGACGAGCAGTACTTC.